The 2 T cell receptor beta chains reported below all come from one sample, sequenced in a study of PD-L1 blockade in urothelial cancer. Described time point: pretreatment peripheral blood. Sequenced by immunoSEQ multiplex PCR; TCRdb stores in-frame clones only, minus some. The sample lists tens of thousands of clones; around 81% were seen once. The material sequenced was PBMCs, taken around atezolizumab (anti-PD-L1) treatment. The receptors originated from a man aged 65 to 79 with urothelial cancer.

The gene calls are TRBV9 and TRBJ2-3; 10 nucleotides match TRBD1. The CDR3 covers 19 residues. Trimming at V came to 4 bases and at J to 0 bases, leaving 14 bases not matched to a gene. The germline V gene has CDR1 SGDLS and CDR2 YYNGEE. DNA of the CDR3: TGTGCCAGCAGCCCAAGATGGACAGGGGGATCCCCTAGCACAGATACGCAGTATTTT. Its translation: CASSPRWTGGSPSTDTQYF.

The genes are TRBV4-1 and TRBJ2-7; 12 nucleotides line up with TRBD2. The V and J ends lost 0 bases and 1 base, in that order; junction bases with no gene match: 1. From germline, CDR1 is MGHRA and CDR2 YSYEKL. The CDR3 loop spans 16 amino acids. The CDR3 DNA reads as TGCGCCAGCAGCCAAGATGGACTAGCGGGATCCTACGAGCAGTACTTC. It codes for CASSQDGLAGSYEQYF.